This record concerns one T cell receptor (beta chain) sequence. Its antigen remains unidentified. Per germline, CDR1 SGHTA and CDR2 FQGNSA. This CDR3 has 15 amino acids. The V gene end was trimmed by 6 bases and the J gene end by 6 bases; junction bases not matched to a gene: 12. The sample belongs to a study of cytotoxic CD8 clonotypes in ibrutinib-treated CLL. Whole-study context: The sample average was 255,043 productive templates and tens of thousands of productive rearrangements. Overall study findings and caveats: Sustained-remission and progressing patients diverged in sampling times.

Libraries of TCR beta were made from 1.5 to 2 micrograms of genomic DNA that came from cryopreserved PBMCs. Generated by immunoSEQ multiplex PCR, the TCRdb table keeps only in-frame clones and is missing some. The sample has around 27,000 clones, roughly 59% seen once. The sequencing here drew on PBMCs, taken before ibrutinib treatment. The chain has TRBV7-2 and TRBJ2-7; 9 nucleotides match TRBD2. The TCR was taken from a human donor with chronic lymphocytic leukemia. The CDR3 coding sequence is TGTGCCAGCAGTCTACGGCGCCTAGCGGGATTCGAGCAGTACTTC. Protein sequence: CASSLRRLAGFEQYF.